This TCR beta chain was recovered during a study of control samples from healthy donors and cancer patients. Sequenced by immunoSEQ multiplex PCR; TCRdb stores in-frame clones only, minus some. Of about 160,000 clones in the sample, over 90% were seen once. CDR3 length equals 13 residues. Trimming pared 8 bases from V and 3 bases from J, leaving 14 bases between. Germline CDR1 and CDR2: SEHNR and FQNEAQ (reference sequence). The V gene is TRBV7-9, the J gene TRBJ2-7; D tentatively fits TRBD1 or TRBD2 (6 bases each). The TCR sequence derives from a woman aged 30 to 39 in good health. The sample taken for sequencing was blood. The CDR3 reads CASVGGESYEQYF. Here the CDR3 DNA reads TGTGCCAGCGTCGGGGGCGAAAGCTACGAGCAGTACTTC.